The 21 T cell receptor beta chains below were found in one sample sequenced in a study of blood T cell repertoires in COVID-19. Sequenced by immunoSEQ multiplex PCR; TCRdb stores in-frame clones only, minus some. The table shows under 350,000 clones, with approximately 86% occurring only once. Specimen: PBMCs or T cells enriched from blood (not recorded which). The receptors shown here come from a woman between 40 and 50 years old with acute COVID-19.

The sample holds one count of this clone. The rearrangement uses TRBV6-2 or TRBV6-3 and TRBJ1-2; 9 bases are shared with TRBD1. CDR3 length: 17 residues. The V gene end was trimmed by 0 bases and the J gene end by 4 bases; junction bases not matched to a gene: 9. Germline loops: CDR1 MNHEY, CDR2 SVGEGT. The CDR3 sequence is CASSYSTDRGRTYGYTF. DNA of the CDR3: TGTGCCAGCAGTTACTCGACGGACAGGGGAAGAACCTATGGCTACACCTTC.

The J gene is TRBJ1-3, the V gene TRBV6-5; D not resolved. Trimming left V 6 bases short and J 0 bases short, with 9 bases between. Germline V gene lookup returns CDR1 MNHEY and CDR2 SVGAGI. The CDR3 totals 14 residues. CDR3 amino acids: CASRTTSSGNTIYF. CDR3 nucleotide sequence: TGTGCCAGCAGAACAACAAGCTCTGGAAACACCATATATTTT.

V and J are TRBV29-1 and TRBJ1-2, with unresolved D. The CDR3 spans 12 residues. The germline CDR1 and CDR2 sequences are SQVTM and ANQGSEA. The V gene lost 4 bases and the J gene lost 4 bases, with 10 bases spanning the gap. CDR3 sequence: CSVVLGGYGYTF. As DNA, the CDR3 is TGCAGCGTTGTTCTGGGAGGCTATGGCTACACCTTC.

J is TRBJ1-1 and V is TRBV7-9, with D perhaps TRBD1 (5 bases). Germline CDR1 and CDR2: SEHNR and FQNEAQ (reference sequence). The ends were cut back, 5 bases at V and 5 bases at J, with 6 bases in the middle. CDR3 length: 11 residues. In DNA, the CDR3 is TGTGCCAGCAGCCGGGGGACTGAAGCTTTCTTT. It yields the protein CASSRGTEAFF.

The chain uses TRBV5-8 and TRBJ1-5, with a weak D call TRBD1 (5 bases). Trimming left V 4 bases short and J 2 bases short, with 10 bases between. Germline CDR1 is SGHTS and CDR2 is YDEGEE. CDR3 length equals 14 residues. The CDR3 region has the DNA TGTGCCAGCAGCCCTTGGGGGGGCAATCAGCCCCAGCATTTT. Residues: CASSPWGGNQPQHF.

This clone has only one observation. The chain carries TRBV18 and TRBJ2-1; TRBD2 might be the D (5 bases). The V gene lost 3 bases and the J gene lost 6 bases, with 12 bases spanning the gap. CDR1 is KGHSH, CDR2 LQKENI, per germline. This CDR3 region has 14 residues. The CDR3 is CASSPLDWGNEQFF. The DNA of the CDR3 is TGTGCCAGCTCACCCTTGGACTGGGGCAATGAGCAGTTCTTC.

This sequence joins TRBV6-7 and TRBJ2-5; 12 nucleotides line up with TRBD2. TRBV6-7 is designated an ORF whose function remains uncertain. After removal of 2 bases from V and 5 bases from J, the junction contained 9 bases not matched to a gene. The CDR3 contains 17 residues. The DNA of the CDR3 is TGTGCCAGCAGTTACACACCGGGACTAGCGGGCGGGGAGACCCAGTACTTC. It translates to CASSYTPGLAGGETQYF.

The chain combines TRBV6-2 or TRBV6-3 with TRBJ1-5; 9 bases agree with TRBD1. CDR3 length: 16 amino acids. Germline trimming cut 2 bases from V and 3 bases from J; bases unmatched to any gene: 5. Germline assignment: CDR1 MNHEY and CDR2 SVGEGT. CDR3 in DNA: TGTGCCAGCAGTTACGGAGGGACAGGGCACAATCAGCCCCAGCATTTT. It translates to CASSYGGTGHNQPQHF.

The chain joins TRBV5-6 to TRBJ1-5; 9 bases line up with TRBD1. In germline, CDR1 is SGHDT, CDR2 YYEEEE. There are 17 residues in the CDR3. Losses at the gene ends were 1 base for V and 6 bases for J; bases not matched to a gene: 11. CDR3 in amino acids: CASSLSPGQGFFQPQHF. The CDR3 nucleotides read TGTGCCAGCAGCTTGTCTCCGGGACAGGGATTTTTTCAGCCCCAGCATTTT.

The rearrangement links TRBV23-1 to TRBJ2-7; D not certain. TRBV23-1 is reported as an ORF; its role is uncertain. Trimming cost V 3 bases and J 2 bases, with 14 bases left between them. The CDR3 has 15 residues. CDR3 loop: CASSQVLRQAYEQYF. The CDR3 coding sequence is TGCGCCAGCAGTCAGGTCCTTCGGCAGGCCTACGAGCAGTACTTC.

This rearrangement joins TRBV2 to TRBJ2-1; 11 positions match TRBD2. V lost 7 bases to trimming and J lost 6 bases; unmatched junction nucleotides: 11. CDR1 and CDR2 (germline): SNHLY, FYNNEI. The CDR3 consists of 16 residues. The CDR3: CASKRIDSGGANEQFF. DNA for the CDR3: TGTGCCAGCAAACGTATAGATAGCGGGGGGGCCAATGAGCAGTTCTTC.

The rearrangement joins TRBV28 to TRBJ2-7; 9 nucleotides agree with TRBD1. The V gene end was trimmed by 10 bases and the J gene end by 3 bases; junction bases not matched to a gene: 10. Per germline, CDR1 MDHEN and CDR2 SYDVKM. The CDR3 sequence is 14 residues long. CDR3 sequence reads: CATQSTGGYYEQYF. DNA of the CDR3: TGTGCCACCCAGTCCACAGGGGGCTACTACGAGCAGTACTTC.

The genes are TRBV5-4 and TRBJ1-5; 10 bases are shared with TRBD1. The CDR3 spans 13 residues. V shed 4 bases and J 7 bases; nucleotides not matched to a gene: 2. Per germline, CDR1 SGHNT and CDR2 YYREEE (reference sequence). In nucleotides, the CDR3 is TGTGCCAGCAGCCAGGACAGGGGGCAGCCCCAGCATTTT. This encodes CASSQDRGQPQHF.

CDR3 protein: CASTRAGVEEKLFF. DNA for the CDR3: TGTGCCAGCACGAGGGCCGGGGTTGAGGAAAAACTGTTTTTT. The chain joins TRBV2 to TRBJ1-4, with no clear D. Germline CDR1 and CDR2: SNHLY and FYNNEI. V was clipped by 7 bases and J by 8 bases, with 17 bases between them. The CDR3 loop spans 14 amino acids.

The gene calls are TRBV5-6 and TRBJ2-3; 7 positions agree with TRBD1. This CDR3 region has 13 residues. The trim removed 3 bases at V and 9 bases at J, leaving 7 bases unmatched. The germline V gene has CDR1 SGHDT and CDR2 YYEEEE. CDR3 DNA sequence: TGTGCCAGCAGCTCCACAGGGGTTTCGACGCAGTATTTT. Its protein is CASSSTGVSTQYF.

The V gene is TRBV12-3 or TRBV12-4, the J gene TRBJ1-1, with D perhaps matching TRBD1 (6 bases). The CDR3 loop spans 13 amino acids. Trimming took off 5 bases at V and 7 bases at J, with 14 bases between the two ends. CDR3 sequence: CASSPLRGSEAFF. In DNA, the CDR3 is TGTGCCAGCAGTCCCCTCAGGGGAAGTGAAGCTTTCTTT.

Only one count was recorded for this clone. This sequence joins TRBV19 and TRBJ1-1; TRBD1 is a possible D gene (5 bases). Germline V gives CDR1 LNHDA, CDR2 SQIVND (reference sequence). Trimming removed 0 bases from V and 2 bases from J, with 19 bases in between. The CDR3 runs to 18 residues. CDR3 coding DNA: TGTGCCAGTAGTATAGATCTAATGGGGGGGGGTTATAACACTGAAGCTTTCTTT. It is translated as CASSIDLMGGGYNTEAFF. Variable domain in full (rest from reference TRBV19 and TRBJ1-1): DGGITQSPKYLFRKEGQNVTLSCEQNLNHDAMYWYRQDPGQGLRLIYYSQIVNDFQKGDIAEGYSVSREKKESFPLTVTSAQKNPTAFYLCASSIDLMGGGYNTEAFFGQGTRLTVV.

This rearrangement joins TRBV7-2 to TRBJ1-3; 8 nucleotides align to TRBD1. V shed 0 bases, J shed 2 bases, and the junction held 3 bases outside the gene matches. Germline lookup yields CDR1 SGHTA and CDR2 FQGNSA. This CDR3 has 16 residues. DNA of the CDR3: TGTGCCAGCAGCTTAGCGGCAGGGGGCACTGGAAACACCATATATTTT. Translation gives CASSLAAGGTGNTIYF.

V usage is TRBV3-1 (or the pseudogene TRBV3-2) and J usage is TRBJ2-1; TRBD2 aligns across 13 bases. The germline V gene has CDR1 LGHDT and CDR2 YNNKEL (reference sequence). The J segment lost 7 bases and the V segment lost 4 bases, leaving 7 bases of the junction unmatched. The CDR3 contains 16 residues. DNA of the CDR3: TGTGCCAGCAGCCCTCGGACTAGCGGGGGCCGTAATGAGCAGTTCTTC. Translation gives CASSPRTSGGRNEQFF.

This clone was seen a single time. The chain uses TRBV19 and TRBJ1-2; D is unresolved. From germline, CDR1 is LNHDA and CDR2 SQIVND (reference sequence). The V end lost 10 bases, the J end lost 4 bases, and 25 bases lay between the germline ends. The CDR3 is made up of 16 amino acids. CDR3 in DNA: TGTGCCACCGAAAGGCCCCATTCGATTCGGGGCTATGGCTACACCTTC. Its protein is CATERPHSIRGYGYTF. The full variable domain, in which reference TRBV19 and TRBJ1-2 provide the parts outside the CDR3, is DGGITQSPKYLFRKEGQNVTLSCEQNLNHDAMYWYRQDPGQGLRLIYYSQIVNDFQKGDIAEGYSVSREKKESFPLTVTSAQKNPTAFYLCATERPHSIRGYGYTFGSGTRLTVV.

This clone was observed a single time. This chain uses TRBV7-6 with TRBJ2-5; D call uncertain. CDR3 length: 12 amino acids. V lost 2 bases and J lost 2, with 3 bases in between. The germline gives CDR1 SGHVS, CDR2 FNYEAQ. CDR3 DNA sequence: TGTGCCAGCAGCTTACCACAAGAGACCCAGTACTTC. It encodes CASSLPQETQYF.